This T cell receptor (beta chain) comes out of a study of long-term antiretroviral therapy in people with HIV. The CDR3 spans 14 residues. The germline V gene encodes CDR1 GTSNPN and CDR2 SVGIG (reference sequence). The V end lost 0 bases, the J end lost 3 bases, and 9 bases lay between the germline ends. Overall study findings and caveats: Therapy changes, viral resistance and ART adherence were not documented in the available data.

The assay, immunoSEQ v3.0, was run at survey level. Clones were sequenced by immunoSEQ multiplex PCR, and TCRdb holds only the in-frame ones, with some missing. In the table there are approximately 32,000 clones, 83% of which are singletons. About this clone: Its specificity is unknown.

The chain couples TRBV30 to TRBJ1-5; D remains unclear. The sequencing here drew on unsorted PBMCs, taken 0.4 years before starting antiretroviral therapy. The receptor's source is a man between 18 and 35 years old with HIV. CDR3 DNA sequence: TGTGCCTGGAGTGTAGTGGGATACAATCAGCCCCAGCATTTT. This encodes CAWSVVGYNQPQHF.